The rows below give T cell receptor beta chains drawn from one sample of a study of T-cell reconstitution after alpha-beta-depleted transplantation in children. Each CDR3 protein is one row after TCRdb ran MiXCR on the PCR reads. The sample records hundreds of thousands of distinct CDR3 sequences, roughly 15% being singletons. The sample consisted of PBMCs, mostly from graft donor cells, taken 360 days after TCRalphabeta/CD19-depleted stem cell transplant. The receptors originated from a boy younger than two who had a stem cell transplant for Wiskott-Aldrich syndrome, so the T cells may come from the graft donor. CDR3s include the opening cysteine and the closing phenylalanine or tryptophan. D genes are given only for firm matches. Clone size, where shown, is once, few, many, or a class for clones that have expanded.

cdr3_aa cdr3_nt j_call v_call clone_size d_call
CSAQRQSSGEQFF TGCAGTGCCCAGAGGCAATCAAGCGGGGAGCAGTTCTTC TRBJ2-1 TRBV20-1 few -
CSVGQGNYEQYF TGCTCAGTCGGACAGGGTAACTACGAGCAGTACTTC TRBJ2-7 TRBV29-1 - TRBD1
CASSLSGDYGYTF TGTGCCAGCAGTTTATCGGGGGACTATGGCTACACCTTC TRBJ1-2 TRBV27 few -
CASSLRAGLPPFSSYNEQFF TGTGCCAGCAGTTTGAGGGCGGGGCTCCCTCCTTTCAGCTCCTACAATGAGCAGTTCTTC TRBJ2-1 TRBV12-3/TRBV12-4 - -
CATSDPLTHVLTF TGTGCCACCAGTGATCCCCTGACTCACGTCCTGACTTTC TRBJ2-6 TRBV24-1 - -
CSAQDYEQYF TGCAGTGCACAGGACTACGAGCAGTACTTC TRBJ2-7 TRBV20-1 few -
CASRDTGGWEQFF TGTGCCAGCAGAGACACAGGGGGATGGGAGCAGTTCTTC TRBJ2-1 TRBV7-9 few TRBD1
CASSQCIGDTQYF TGTGCCAGCAGCCAATGCATAGGGGATACGCAGTATTTT TRBJ2-3 TRBV7-7 - -
CASSHALDTTIYEQYF TGTGCCAGCAGCCATGCTTTAGACACCACCATCTACGAGCAGTACTTC TRBJ2-7 TRBV4-2 - -
CASSLAHRLAGGPNEQFF TGTGCCAGCAGCTTAGCGCACCGACTAGCGGGAGGGCCTAATGAGCAGTTCTTC TRBJ2-1 TRBV7-2 few TRBD2
CSASFNLRDSPLHF TGCAGTGCTAGTTTCAACCTACGGGATTCACCCCTCCACTTT TRBJ1-6 TRBV20-1 - -
CASSQDLASAVGISYEQYF TGCGCCAGCAGCCAAGATCTAGCTAGCGCGGTGGGAATCTCCTACGAGCAGTACTTC TRBJ2-7 TRBV4-3 few -
CASSFRRSGANVLTF TGCGCCAGCAGCTTCAGGCGGAGTGGGGCCAACGTCCTGACTTTC TRBJ2-6 TRBV5-1 few -
CSVEKAQPHNEQFF TGCAGCGTTGAAAAGGCACAGCCCCACAATGAGCAGTTCTTC TRBJ2-1 TRBV29-1 - -
CATSDPPTVAKNIQYF TGTGCCACCAGTGATCCCCCGACTGTAGCCAAAAACATTCAGTACTTC TRBJ2-4 TRBV24-1 few -
CASSILTNPDRGAELFF TGTGCCAGCAGTATACTAACCAACCCTGACAGGGGGGCGGAGCTGTTTTTT TRBJ2-2 TRBV28 many TRBD1
CASRLTSNEQFF TGTGCCAGCAGATTGACGAGCAATGAGCAGTTCTTC TRBJ2-1 TRBV7-2 few -
CSVGGQLNEKLFF TGCAGCGTTGGTGGACAGTTGAATGAAAAACTGTTTTTT TRBJ1-4 TRBV29-1 - -
CASSEAGRSSYNEQFF TGTGCCAGCAGTGAAGCCGGTAGGAGCTCCTACAATGAGCAGTTCTTC TRBJ2-1 TRBV2 few -
CASSLGLAGGADTQYF TGTGCCAGCAGCCTGGGTCTAGCGGGAGGGGCAGATACGCAGTATTTT TRBJ2-3 TRBV7-2 few TRBD2
CASSYRSFSNQPQHF TGTGCCAGCAGCTACAGGTCCTTTAGCAATCAGCCCCAGCATTTT TRBJ1-5 TRBV12-3/TRBV12-4 few -
CASSQGGSEQFF TGTGCCAGCAGTCAAGGGGGGTCTGAGCAGTTCTTC TRBJ2-1 TRBV2 few -
CASSLATAGSNSPLHF TGTGCCAGCAGCTTAGCGACGGCCGGGTCGAATTCACCCCTCCACTTT TRBJ1-6 TRBV7-9 few -
CSARVPVAREVRGEQFF TGCAGTGCTAGAGTCCCGGTTGCGCGGGAGGTCCGTGGTGAGCAGTTCTTC TRBJ2-1 TRBV20-1 - TRBD2
CAWRSGVAYEQYF TGTGCCTGGAGGAGCGGGGTGGCCTACGAGCAGTACTTC TRBJ2-7 TRBV30 - TRBD2
CASSQRKGTSGGMNEQFF TGTGCCAGCAGCCAAAGGAAAGGGACTAGCGGGGGTATGAATGAGCAGTTCTTC TRBJ2-1 TRBV3-1 - TRBD2
CASSRVSETQYF TGTGCCAGCAGCCGGGTATCGGAGACCCAGTACTTC TRBJ2-5 TRBV7-2 - -
CASSLNRGTKLSEQYF TGTGCCAGCTCACTAAACCGAGGGACAAAGTTGTCCGAGCAGTACTTC TRBJ2-7 TRBV18 - -
CASSQEAGVPAWQFF TGCGCCAGCAGCCAAGAGGCGGGAGTGCCGGCATGGCAGTTCTTC TRBJ2-1 TRBV4-1 - TRBD2
CASSLVYTGLAKNIQYF TGTGCCAGCAGCTTAGTATACACAGGTTTAGCCAAAAACATTCAGTACTTC TRBJ2-4 TRBV7-2 - -
CASRPRTSGLTGELFF TGTGCCAGCAGGCCGAGGACTAGCGGACTCACCGGGGAGCTGTTTTTT TRBJ2-2 TRBV6-1 few TRBD2
CATARQGPSGTGELFF TGTGCCACCGCCCGGCAGGGCCCTTCGGGCACCGGGGAGCTGTTTTTT TRBJ2-2 TRBV24-1 - -
CASSLVAPGLSSYEQYF TGCGCCAGCAGCTTGGTCGCGCCAGGGCTCAGCTCCTACGAGCAGTACTTC TRBJ2-7 TRBV5-1 - -
CASSLKGRGQPQHF TGTGCCAGCAGCTTAAAGGGCAGGGGACAGCCCCAGCATTTT TRBJ1-5 TRBV13 - -
CASSSRTSGGVLDTQYF TGTGCCAGCAGCTCCAGGACTAGCGGGGGGGTGTTAGATACGCAGTATTTT TRBJ2-3 TRBV7-8 - TRBD2
CATSDPSDWGSEGDTQYF TGTGCCACCAGTGACCCTTCGGACTGGGGCAGTGAAGGTGATACGCAGTATTTT TRBJ2-3 TRBV24-1 few -
CASRGQTYNSPLHF TGTGCCAGCAGAGGACAGACCTATAATTCACCCCTCCACTTT TRBJ1-6 TRBV28 - -
CSASAPSGTTDTQYF TGCAGTGCTAGCGCTCCTAGCGGGACCACAGATACGCAGTATTTT TRBJ2-3 TRBV20-1 - TRBD2
CAWSVRGGAYGYTF TGTGCCTGGAGTGTACGGGGGGGGGCCTATGGCTACACCTTC TRBJ1-2 TRBV30 - -
CASSLKRLFSYNEQFF TGTGCCAGCAGCTTAAAACGTCTTTTCTCCTACAATGAGCAGTTCTTC TRBJ2-1 TRBV7-8 - -